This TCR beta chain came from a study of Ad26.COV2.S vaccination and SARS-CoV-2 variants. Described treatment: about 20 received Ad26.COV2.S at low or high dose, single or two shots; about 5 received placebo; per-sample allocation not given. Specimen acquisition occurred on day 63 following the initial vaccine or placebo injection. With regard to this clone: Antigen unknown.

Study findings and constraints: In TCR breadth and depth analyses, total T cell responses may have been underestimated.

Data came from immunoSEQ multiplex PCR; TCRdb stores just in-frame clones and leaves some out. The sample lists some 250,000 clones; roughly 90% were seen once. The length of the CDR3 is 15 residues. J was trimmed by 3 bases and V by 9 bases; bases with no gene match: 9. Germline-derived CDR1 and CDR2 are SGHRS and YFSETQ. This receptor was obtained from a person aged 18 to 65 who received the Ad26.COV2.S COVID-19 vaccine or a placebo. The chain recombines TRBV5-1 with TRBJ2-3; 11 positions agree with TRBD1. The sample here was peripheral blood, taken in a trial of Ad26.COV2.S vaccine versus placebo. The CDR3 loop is CATTSGTGGTDTQYF. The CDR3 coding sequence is TGCGCCACTACGTCGGGGACAGGGGGGACAGATACGCAGTATTTT.